This TCR beta chain appears in the sequencing data of a study of blood T cell repertoires in COVID-19. Study-wide context: From the United States, Italy and Spain came samples of acute and convalescent COVID-19. Sources were T cells, B-cell-depleted T cells, or PBMCs; the material itself was cDNA or gDNA.

Only in-frame clones appear in the TCRdb table, and some are missing; sequencing was by immunoSEQ multiplex PCR. There are a few hundred thousand clones in the sample; around 88% occur only once, and 5.5% to 7% lies in the top ten. Germline trimming cut 2 bases from V and 7 bases from J; bases unmatched to any gene: 17. The CDR3 is 17 amino acids. CDR1 is SGHNT and CDR2 is YYREEE in the germline V gene (reference sequence). Resolution of symptoms, clearance, or two negative PCRs was present in recovered Cohort 3 donors. This TCR came from a woman aged 40 to 50 who had recovered from COVID-19. The rearrangement joins TRBV5-4 to TRBJ2-7, with TRBD1 matching 8 bases. The source material was PBMCs or T cells enriched from blood (not recorded which). The CDR3 DNA follows: TGTGCCAGCAGCTTTTTTTTCGGTGGGCAGGGGGCAGGGGAGCAGTACTTC. This translates into CASSFFFGGQGAGEQYF.